The 10 T cell receptor beta chains listed next were all sequenced from one sample in a study of blood T cell repertoires in COVID-19. TCRdb's copy holds only in-frame clones and misses some; the assay was immunoSEQ multiplex PCR. In the table there are approximately 110,000 clones, approximately 90% of which are singletons. The specimen was peripheral blood. These TCRs come from a man between 50 and 59 years old with COVID-19, enrolled during active disease.

J is TRBJ2-7 and V is TRBV30; 9 nucleotides match TRBD1. The CDR3 spans 15 residues. Germline V gene data show CDR1 as GTSNPN and CDR2 as SVGIG (reference sequence). V lost 0 bases and J lost 4; bases outside the gene matches: 7. CDR3 residues: CAWSVQGAGLYEQYF. As DNA, the CDR3 is TGTGCCTGGAGTGTACAGGGGGCGGGATTATACGAGCAGTACTTC.

This CDR3 reads CASSLLSGRVGTEAFF. Here the CDR3 DNA reads TGTGCCAGCAGCTTACTCTCTGGCAGGGTAGGGACTGAAGCTTTCTTT. The J gene is TRBJ1-1, the V gene TRBV7-6, with TRBD1 as a possible D gene (5 bases). Trimming pared 2 bases from V and 5 bases from J, leaving 18 bases between. The CDR3 contains 16 residues. Germline assignment: CDR1 SGHVS and CDR2 FNYEAQ.

The V gene is TRBV4-3, the J gene TRBJ1-5; possibly TRBD1 for D (6 bases). Germline CDR1 is LGHNA and CDR2 is YSLEER. The V and J ends lost 0 bases and 2 bases respectively, with 11 bases between them. This CDR3 has 16 residues. CDR3 nucleotide sequence: TGCGCCAGCAGCCAAGATCTCAGGGGAGGCAATCAGCCCCAGCATTTT. Translated, it gives CASSQDLRGGNQPQHF.

The CDR3 region has the DNA TGTGCCAGCAGCTTAACGGGGGGGACTCAAGAGACCCAGTACTTC. Translated, it gives CASSLTGGTQETQYF. This rearrangement joins TRBV7-3 to TRBJ2-5; 7 bases fit TRBD2. There are 15 residues in the CDR3. The germline V gene encodes CDR1 SGHTA and CDR2 FQGTGA. The junction had 3 bases not matched to a gene; V was cut back by 0 bases and J by 2 bases.

This rearrangement joins TRBV6-5 to TRBJ2-3; 10 bases are shared with TRBD1. Looked up from germline, CDR1 is MNHEY and CDR2 is SVGAGI. J lost 1 base, V lost 6 bases, and 4 bases had no gene match. This CDR3 is built from 15 residues. CDR3 protein: CASRTGTGGTDTQYF. The CDR3 bases are TGTGCCAGCAGAACCGGGACAGGGGGCACAGATACGCAGTATTTT.

The rearrangement links TRBV28 to TRBJ2-3; a possible D gene is TRBD1 (6 bases). This CDR3 has 19 residues. Trimming stripped 4 bases from V and 0 bases from J, with 23 bases between. CDR1 and CDR2 from the germline V gene are MDHEN and SYDVKM. CDR3 in DNA: TGTGCCAGCAGTTCATTCCGCTCAGGGGCGATCTCTAGCACAGATACGCAGTATTTT. This sequence encodes CASSSFRSGAISSTDTQYF.

V and J are TRBV19 and TRBJ1-5; D is possibly TRBD1 (6 bases). V dropped 4 bases and J dropped 1 base, with 14 bases sitting between them. CDR1 is LNHDA and CDR2 is SQIVND in the germline V gene (reference sequence). CDR3 length equals 16 residues. The CDR3 DNA reads as TGTGCCAGTAGTACCAGGGGTAGGCAAAGCAATCAGCCCCAGCATTTT. Translated: CASSTRGRQSNQPQHF.

The rearrangement joins TRBV18 to TRBJ1-3; D uncertain. The germline gives CDR1 KGHSH, CDR2 LQKENI. There are 16 residues in the CDR3. Trimming took off 3 bases at V and 0 bases at J, with 12 bases between the two ends. Here the CDR3 DNA reads TGTGCCAGCTCACCTACAGTTGTTAGCTCTGGAAACACCATATATTTT. This gives the protein CASSPTVVSSGNTIYF.

The sample holds one count of this clone. The rearrangement joins TRBV7-2 to TRBJ1-1, with TRBD1 matching over 7 bases. Per the germline V gene, CDR1 is SGHTA and CDR2 is FQGNSA. J lost 6 bases, V lost 5 bases, and 9 bases had no gene match. The CDR3 extends over 14 amino acids. The CDR3 reads CASSQQGMWAEAFF. CDR3 in DNA: TGTGCCAGCAGCCAACAGGGGATGTGGGCTGAAGCTTTCTTT.

The chain is built from TRBV12-3 or TRBV12-4 and TRBJ2-7; 9 bases map to TRBD1. This CDR3 has 13 residues. Germline trimming cut 5 bases from V and 3 bases from J; bases unmatched to any gene: 2. CDR3 coding DNA: TGTGCCAGCAGTCGGGACAGGGACTACGAGCAGTACGTC. Translation gives CASSRDRDYEQYV.